Each of the 32 T cell receptor beta chains below was sequenced from the same sample in a study of blood T cell repertoires in COVID-19 (dated by TCRdb to the early 2020s). Libraries were constructed by the immunoSEQ multiplex PCR assay. Held by TCRdb, this immuneACCESS table contains in-frame sequences only and omits some clones. Under half of the omission traces to an unresolved V gene where checked; the cause of the rest is unknown. This sample gives over 300,000 clones in total; 89% of them show up just once. About 6% of the sample lies in the top ten. The sequenced sample was peripheral blood. The source is a man aged 18 to 29 who had recovered from COVID-19.

The chain couples TRBV9 to TRBJ2-1; 8 bases agree with TRBD2. This CDR3 contains 17 residues. From germline, CDR1 is SGDLS and CDR2 YYNGEE. Germline trimming cut 0 bases from V and 5 bases from J; bases unmatched to any gene: 10. The CDR3 protein is CASSVGLVRGLDNEQFF. The CDR3 DNA reads as TGTGCCAGCAGCGTAGGGTTGGTTAGGGGACTAGACAATGAGCAGTTCTTC.

This clone has more than one count but fewer than ten. The chain combines TRBV6-2 or TRBV6-3 with TRBJ1-1; TRBD1 might be the D (6 bases). Germline values: CDR1 MNHEY, CDR2 SVGEGT. Trimming shortened V by 2 bases and J by 7 bases, and 11 bases separated the two germline ends. The CDR3 runs to 13 residues. The CDR3 protein is CASSYLRQDEAFF. CDR3 bases: TGTGCCAGCAGTTACCTTCGACAGGATGAAGCTTTCTTT.

This clone has a handful of counts. Here the CDR3 reads CASRPPYYSGGGNEQFF. In DNA form, the CDR3 reads TGTGCCAGCCGGCCCCCGTACTATAGCGGGGGGGGCAATGAGCAGTTCTTC. This chain connects TRBV2 to TRBJ2-1, with 11 bases matching TRBD2. Germline loops: CDR1 SNHLY, CDR2 FYNNEI. This CDR3 contains 17 residues. J was trimmed by 6 bases and V by 8 bases; bases with no gene match: 15.

This sequence joins TRBV7-9 and TRBJ2-7; TRBD2 aligns across 8 bases. Germline loops: CDR1 SEHNR, CDR2 FQNEAQ (reference sequence). CDR3 length equals 13 residues. The ends lost 6 bases at V and 4 bases at J; junction bases unmatched: 5. CDR3 sequence (DNA): TGTGCCAGCAGTCCCCAGCGGGAGTACGAGCAGTACTTC. This codes for CASSPQREYEQYF.

This chain links TRBV24-1 with TRBJ2-2, with D possibly TRBD1 on 6 matching bases. The germline V gene has CDR1 KGHDR and CDR2 SFDVKD. The CDR3 loop spans 13 amino acids. The V gene lost 3 bases and the J gene lost 8 bases, with 9 bases spanning the gap. CDR3: CATSDHGQGELFF. As DNA, the CDR3 is TGTGCCACCAGTGATCACGGACAGGGGGAGCTGTTTTTT.

The rearrangement joins TRBV5-1 to TRBJ2-5, with 9 bases identical to TRBD2. The trim removed 0 bases at V and 6 bases at J, leaving 12 bases unmatched. From germline, CDR1 is SGHRS and CDR2 YFSETQ. The CDR3 has 17 amino acids. CDR3 sequence reads: CASSLAGSTSGAKTQYF. In DNA form, the CDR3 reads TGCGCCAGCAGCTTGGCGGGGTCGACTAGCGGAGCCAAGACCCAGTACTTC.

Here the CDR3 reads CASSPRPLGSNQPQHF. Written as DNA, the CDR3 is TGTGCCAGCAGTCCGCGGCCTCTGGGTAGCAATCAGCCCCAGCATTTT. The chain uses TRBV27 and TRBJ1-5; D gene unclear. CDR3 length equals 16 residues. Trimming took off 5 bases at V and 0 bases at J, with 14 bases between the two ends. Germline-derived CDR1 and CDR2 are MNHEY and SMNVEV (reference sequence).

The V and J genes are TRBV7-9 and TRBJ2-3; 7 nucleotides align to TRBD2. This CDR3 is built from 15 residues. J was trimmed by 2 bases and V by 1 base; bases with no gene match: 3. Germline CDR1 SEHNR, CDR2 FQNEAQ (reference sequence). CDR3: CASSLVGGITDTQYF. The CDR3 DNA reads TGTGCCAGCAGCTTAGTGGGGGGGATCACAGATACGCAGTATTTT. The full variable domain, in which reference TRBV7-9 and TRBJ2-3 provide the parts outside the CDR3, is DTGVSQNPRHKITKRGQNVTFRCDPISEHNRLYWYRQTLGQGPEFLTYFQNEAQLEKSRLLSDRFSAERPKGSFSTLEIQRTEQGDSAMYLCASSLVGGITDTQYFGPGTRLTVL.

The V and J genes are TRBV15 and TRBJ2-3; 8 positions match TRBD2. V shed 0 bases and J 5 bases; nucleotides not matched to a gene: 7. The length of the CDR3 is 16 residues. Germline CDR1 LNHNV, CDR2 YYDKDF (reference sequence). The CDR3 DNA reads as TGTGCCACCAGCAGAGATAGCGGGGACTGGGGAGATACGCAGTATTTT. It is translated as CATSRDSGDWGDTQYF.

The chain carries TRBV10-3 and TRBJ1-1, with TRBD1 identical over 9 bases. Per the germline V gene, CDR1 is ENHRY and CDR2 is SYGVKD. Trimming removed 8 bases from V and 6 bases from J; junction bases left unmatched: 4. The CDR3 is made up of 12 amino acids. The CDR3 nucleotides are TGTGCCATCTCACAGGGGGCCCCTGAAGCTTTCTTT. Translation: CAISQGAPEAFF.

This rearrangement joins TRBV4-1 to TRBJ2-1; D uncertain. CDR1 is MGHRA, CDR2 YSYEKL, per germline. This CDR3 is built from 15 residues. Trimming left V 0 bases short and J 3 bases short, with 9 bases between. CDR3 DNA: TGCGCCAGCAGCCAAGATAGTAGTTTCTACAATGAGCAGTTCTTC. As protein: CASSQDSSFYNEQFF.

This clone has a handful of counts. The chain combines TRBV4-2 with TRBJ2-5; 10 bases fit TRBD2. V was clipped by 2 bases and J by 4 bases; unmatched bases: 7. From germline, CDR1 is LGHNA and CDR2 YNFKEQ. This CDR3 is 16 amino acids long. This CDR3 is CASSQWLAGEGETQYF. The CDR3 DNA reads as TGTGCCAGCAGCCAATGGCTAGCGGGAGAGGGAGAGACCCAGTACTTC.

This sequence joins TRBV10-3 and TRBJ2-5; maybe TRBD2 (5 bases). CDR1 is ENHRY, CDR2 SYGVKD, per germline. The germline V and J ends were trimmed by 3 bases and 1 base, with 12 bases remaining between them. This CDR3 is 15 amino acids long. The CDR3 protein is CAISESRAAQETQYF. The CDR3 DNA reads as TGTGCCATCAGTGAATCGAGGGCCGCCCAAGAGACCCAGTACTTC.

The rearrangement uses TRBV19 and TRBJ1-2, with 7 bases matching TRBD1. Germline CDR1 and CDR2: LNHDA and SQIVND (reference sequence). The CDR3 has 14 amino acids. The J segment lost 4 bases and the V segment lost 3 bases, leaving 5 bases of the junction unmatched. CDR3 bases: TGTGCCAGTAGTATCCCGGGGACAGCCTATGGCTACACCTTC. It translates to CASSIPGTAYGYTF.

The V call is TRBV5-6, the J call TRBJ2-7, with 12 positions matching TRBD2. The CDR3 spans 15 residues. Germline CDR1 and CDR2: SGHDT and YYEEEE. Trimming removed 0 bases from V and 5 bases from J; junction bases left unmatched: 3. CDR3 in DNA: TGTGCCAGCAGCTTGGGACTAGCGGGAGTAGACGAGCAGTACTTC. Protein: CASSLGLAGVDEQYF.

The chain couples TRBV7-2 to TRBJ1-1, with a possible D match to TRBD1 (5 bases). Germline V gives CDR1 SGHTA, CDR2 FQGNSA. The CDR3 is made up of 13 amino acids. Trimming took off 3 bases at V and 4 bases at J, with 9 bases between the two ends. The CDR3 is CASSFRGGTEAFF. The CDR3, as DNA: TGTGCCAGCAGCTTCCGGGGGGGCACTGAAGCTTTCTTT.

The chain combines TRBV4-1 with TRBJ1-4, with 7 bases matching TRBD1. Germline V lookup: CDR1 MGHRA, CDR2 YSYEKL. The CDR3 loop spans 15 amino acids. The V segment lost 1 base and the J segment 7 bases; nucleotides outside the gene matches: 6. This chain's CDR3 is CASSQGPQGGEKLFF. In DNA form, the CDR3 reads TGCGCCAGCAGCCAAGGACCGCAGGGGGGTGAAAAACTGTTTTTT.

The J gene is TRBJ1-4, the V gene TRBV4-2; 7 bases are shared with TRBD1. Germline CDR1 is LGHNA and CDR2 is YNFKEQ. The CDR3 is made up of 19 amino acids. With 0 bases clipped from V and 0 bases from J, the junction kept 10 bases outside the gene matches. DNA for the CDR3: TGTGCCAGCAGCCAAGATATTGAAAGGGGGCTTACAACTAATGAAAAACTGTTTTTT. Translation: CASSQDIERGLTTNEKLFF.

V usage is TRBV23-1 and J usage is TRBJ2-1; D call uncertain. TRBV23-1 is placed among ORFs of uncertain function. Between the trimmed V and J ends, which lost 4 bases and 3 bases, there was a span of 13 bases. The CDR3 has 15 amino acids. CDR3 bases: TGCGCCAGCAGTCCGGATCAAGCAGGCTACAATGAGCAGTTCTTC. Protein: CASSPDQAGYNEQFF.

The chain combines TRBV6-2 or TRBV6-3 with TRBJ1-2, with a possible D match to TRBD1 (5 bases). Germline V gives CDR1 MNHEY, CDR2 SVGEGT. V was trimmed by 6 bases and J by 5 bases, leaving 7 bases between them. The CDR3 is made up of 11 amino acids. CDR3 sequence: CASSRQYGYTF. CDR3 in DNA: TGTGCCAGCAGCCGACAGTATGGCTACACCTTC.

This chain links TRBV27 with TRBJ1-2; tentatively, D is TRBD1 (6 bases). Trimming removed 6 bases at V and 8 bases at J, with 22 bases between. Germline lookup yields CDR1 MNHEY and CDR2 SMNVEV (reference sequence). This CDR3 comprises 15 residues. CDR3 nucleotide sequence: TGTGCCAGCAGGGGGGATGGGGGGGGCGGCGGGGGCTACACCTTC. Protein sequence: CASRGDGGGGGGYTF.

V gene TRBV7-8 combines with J gene TRBJ2-2; 9 bases are a match to TRBD1. The V and J ends lost 2 bases and 4 bases, in that order; junction bases with no gene match: 5. Germline CDR1 SGHVS, CDR2 FQNEAQ. The CDR3 runs 16 residues. The CDR3 nucleotides are TGTGCCAGCAGCTTATGGGGACAGGGCTCCACCGGGGAGCTGTTTTTT. It is translated as CASSLWGQGSTGELFF.

The rearrangement links TRBV3-1 (or the pseudogene TRBV3-2) to TRBJ1-1, with TRBD1 matching over 7 bases. Trimming removed 4 bases from V and 6 bases from J; junction bases left unmatched: 8. The CDR3 sequence is 14 residues long. Germline V gene sequence: CDR1 LGHDT, CDR2 YNNKEL (reference sequence). DNA for the CDR3: TGTGCCAGCAGCCCTATCGACAGGGCTGCTGAAGCTTTCTTT. Encoded protein: CASSPIDRAAEAFF.

V gene TRBV7-2 combines with J gene TRBJ2-3; D gene uncertain. V was cut by 0 bases and J by 8 bases, with 9 bases left in between. CDR3 length: 13 residues. Germline V gene sequence: CDR1 SGHTA, CDR2 FQGNSA. CDR3 coding DNA: TGTGCCAGCAGCTTAGCGGTCGGTCGTACGCAGTATTTT. Its protein product is CASSLAVGRTQYF. Combining the CDR3 with reference TRBV7-2 and TRBJ2-3 gives the whole variable domain GAGVSQSPSNKVTEKGKDVELRCDPISGHTALYWYRQSLGQGLEFLIYFQGNSAPDKSGLPSDRFSAERTGGSVSTLTIQRTQQEDSAVYLCASSLAVGRTQYFGPGTRLTVL.

About this clone itself: The sample carries other DNA sequences with the same CDR3. The chain employs TRBV7-9 and TRBJ1-1; TRBD1 aligns across 8 bases. Germline CDR1 and CDR2: SEHNR and FQNEAQ (reference sequence). V dropped 3 bases and J dropped 4; count of bases not matched to a gene: 4. The CDR3 spans 14 residues. The CDR3 loop is CASSFQGAGTEAFF. In DNA, the CDR3 is TGTGCCAGCAGCTTCCAGGGGGCCGGCACTGAAGCTTTCTTT.

The chain carries TRBV5-1 and TRBJ2-5, with TRBD1 matching 9 bases. Per the germline V gene, CDR1 is SGHRS and CDR2 is YFSETQ. CDR3 size: 14 residues. After removal of 4 bases from V and 5 bases from J, the junction contained 6 bases not matched to a gene. CDR3 nucleotide sequence: TGCGCCAGCAGCCCCGGACAGGGGAAGGAGACCCAGTACTTC. Protein sequence: CASSPGQGKETQYF.

This clone was observed a single time. This rearrangement joins TRBV4-3 to TRBJ2-2; 14 bases are shared with TRBD2. Germline V gives CDR1 LGHNA, CDR2 YSLEER. The junction had 7 bases not matched to a gene; V was cut back by 0 bases and J by 1 base. This CDR3 has 20 amino acids. The CDR3, as DNA: TGCGCCAGCAGCCAAGATCTGACCGGGACTAGCGGGGGGAACACCGGGGAGCTGTTTTTT. Amino acids: CASSQDLTGTSGGNTGELFF.

The chain carries TRBV3-1 (or the pseudogene TRBV3-2) and TRBJ2-1; D may be TRBD2 (5 bases). V lost 5 bases and J lost 7, with 12 bases in between. CDR3 size: 13 residues. Germline V lookup: CDR1 LGHDT, CDR2 YNNKEL (reference sequence). CDR3 sequence reads: CASSFGETNEQFF. The CDR3 DNA sequence: TGTGCCAGCAGCTTCGGGGAGACGAATGAGCAGTTCTTC.

This chain connects TRBV25-1 to TRBJ2-3, with D perhaps TRBD2 (5 bases). Germline CDR1 is MGHDK and CDR2 is SYGVNS. Deletions cut 2 bases from V and 6 bases from J, with 12 bases between. The CDR3 has 14 residues. For the CDR3, the DNA is TGTGCCAGCAGTGAAGCCGGGAAGGCGGATACGCAGTATTTT. Amino acid sequence: CASSEAGKADTQYF. Filled out from reference TRBV25-1 and TRBJ2-3, the complete variable domain reads EADIYQTPRYLVIGTGKKITLECSQTMGHDKMYWYQQDPGMELHLIHYSYGVNSTEKGDLSSESTVSRIRTEHFPLTLESARPSHTSQYLCASSEAGKADTQYFGPGTRLTVL.

This clone has a handful of counts. J is TRBJ2-7 and V is TRBV6-5; TRBD1 might be the D (6 bases). The V gene's germline CDR1 is MNHEY and CDR2 SVGAGI. V lost 0 bases and J lost 0, with 6 bases in between. The CDR3 is made up of 14 amino acids. The CDR3 loop is CASSYSDSSYEQYF. The CDR3 DNA reads as TGTGCCAGCAGTTACTCGGACAGCTCCTACGAGCAGTACTTC.

This sequence joins TRBV11-2 and TRBJ2-5; perhaps TRBD2 as D (6 bases). The CDR3 sequence is 16 residues long. CDR1 SGHAT and CDR2 FQNNGV come from the germline V gene. V was shortened by 1 base and J by 0 bases, with 12 bases between the two germline ends. This CDR3 reads CASSLGRGSYQETQYF. CDR3 sequence (DNA): TGTGCCAGCAGCTTAGGGAGGGGCTCCTACCAAGAGACCCAGTACTTC.

The sample holds one count of this clone. The J gene is TRBJ2-1, the V gene TRBV6-2 or TRBV6-3; D is uncertain. CDR3 length: 15 residues. Trimming stripped 4 bases from V and 7 bases from J, with 17 bases between. Germline CDR1 and CDR2: MNHEY and SVGEGT. The CDR3 sequence is CASSSPHDSTNEQFF. The CDR3 DNA reads as TGTGCCAGCAGTTCCCCTCATGACTCTACAAATGAGCAGTTCTTC.